Sequencing of this T cell receptor beta chain was carried out in a study of regulatory T cells in long-lasting Graves disease. The germline V gene encodes CDR1 SGHAT and CDR2 FQNNGV. This CDR3 has 16 residues. Time point of the sample: persistent/refractory GD, antithyroid drugs over 5 years with positive TRAb. Scientists built the TCR library using RNA that was extracted from PBMCs. An endocrinology department in Xi'an, China, supplied the patients. Researchers made TCR beta libraries by using iRepertoire HTBI primers and running Arm-PCR on CDR3 regions. TCRdb fed the multiplex PCR reads into MiXCR, producing one record per CDR3 protein. Among fewer than 550,000 distinct CDR3 sequences listed, roughly 21% were seen once. Study findings and constraints: Persistent disease showed a preference for TRBV28, TRBJ1-2 and TRBJ2-5. Newly diagnosed patients shared about a thousand public clonotypes; persistent patients shared a few thousand.

This clonotype was recorded at least ten times. Its target is unknown. Compared with germline, one end of the junction differs, possibly owing to a read error. The sequencing here drew on peripheral blood mononuclear cells (PBMCs), taken when the disease was refractory, from a patient treated with antithyroid drugs. The receptor was isolated from a female donor with Graves disease. The V and J genes are TRBV11-2 and TRBJ1-2; D is possibly TRBD1 (6 bases). CDR3 residues: CASNLGGAVTNYGYTF. CDR3 nucleotides: TGTGCCAGCAACTTAGGGGGAGCGGTGACTAACTATGGCTACACCTTC.